A single sample is the source of the 15 T cell receptor beta chains below, sequenced in a study of cytomegalovirus exposure and HLA in healthy donors. PCR primers comprised 60 Vbeta and 13 Jbeta primers. This table comes from immunoSEQ multiplex PCR, and its TCRdb copy is limited to in-frame clones, with some not included. The data hold around 120,000 clones, with 80% observed a single time. Sequenced material: PBMCs. The receptors were sampled from a female donor in good health and CMV-seropositive.

This clone was detected once. The chain has TRBV4-1 and TRBJ1-4; no reliable D call. Deletions cut 1 base from V and 4 bases from J, with 10 bases between. The CDR3 sequence is 15 residues long. Germline CDR1 is MGHRA and CDR2 is YSYEKL. The CDR3 region has the DNA TGCGCCAGCAGCCAAGGGGGTGGAGGTAATGAAAAACTGTTTTTT. Translating gives CASSQGGGGNEKLFF.

This clone was found once. The chain is built from TRBV18 and TRBJ2-2, with a possible D match to TRBD2 (6 bases). The length of the CDR3 is 16 residues. Between the trimmed V and J ends, which lost 5 bases and 2 bases, there was a span of 15 bases. Germline V CDR1 and CDR2: KGHSH, LQKENI. As DNA, the CDR3 is TGTGCCAGCTCATCAAGACTAGATTTTAACACCGGGGAGCTGTTTTTT. Protein sequence: CASSSRLDFNTGELFF.

This sequence joins TRBV5-1 and TRBJ2-5; 9 nucleotides match TRBD1. The CDR3 has 15 residues. The V and J ends lost 4 bases and 3 bases, in that order; junction bases with no gene match: 7. Germline CDR1 and CDR2: SGHRS and YFSETQ. This CDR3 reads CASSPGTGREETQYF. The CDR3 bases are TGCGCCAGCAGCCCAGGGACAGGGAGGGAAGAGACCCAGTACTTC.

The CDR3 reads CASAPGQNYGYTF. In DNA form, the CDR3 reads TGTGCCAGTGCTCCGGGACAGAACTATGGCTACACCTTC. This chain links TRBV7-3 with TRBJ1-2; 7 bases fit TRBD1. The CDR3 is made up of 13 amino acids. CDR1 is SGHTA and CDR2 is FQGTGA in the germline V gene. V was pared by 9 bases and J by 2 bases, with 6 bases of the junction left unmatched.

The chain is built from TRBV2 and TRBJ1-3; the D is unclear. Germline-derived CDR1 and CDR2 are SNHLY and FYNNEI. The CDR3 has 12 residues. V was cut by 8 bases and J by 2 bases, with 7 bases left in between. The CDR3 sequence: CASHQAGNTIYF. For the CDR3, the DNA is TGTGCCAGCCACCAGGCTGGAAACACCATATATTTT.

The chain employs TRBV11-2 and TRBJ1-6; 11 positions agree with TRBD1. J was trimmed by 7 bases and V by 2 bases; bases with no gene match: 1. Germline CDR1 reads SGHAT; CDR2 reads FQNNGV. The CDR3 runs to 15 residues. CDR3 loop: CASSLRDRGNSPLHF. As DNA, the CDR3 is TGTGCCAGCAGCTTACGGGACAGGGGGAATTCACCCCTCCACTTT.

For this clone: Other DNA sequences within the sample encode an identical CDR3. The gene calls are TRBV5-6 and TRBJ2-2; 8 bases fit TRBD2. This CDR3 spans 17 amino acids. The V segment lost 5 bases and the J segment 3 bases; nucleotides outside the gene matches: 12. Per germline, CDR1 SGHDT and CDR2 YYEEEE. The CDR3 sequence: CASSFDRGGLYTGELFF. The DNA of the CDR3 is TGTGCCAGCAGTTTCGACCGGGGGGGCTTGTACACCGGGGAGCTGTTTTTT.

This clone was counted once. In the same sample, other DNA sequences code for this CDR3. V usage is TRBV5-1 and J usage is TRBJ1-3, with D maybe TRBD1 (5 bases). Germline CDR1 and CDR2: SGHRS and YFSETQ. Trimming took off 1 base at V and 4 bases at J, with 9 bases between the two ends. The CDR3 covers 14 residues. CDR3 sequence: CASSLTGRGNTIYF. The CDR3 nucleotides read TGCGCCAGCAGCTTGACAGGACGCGGAAACACCATATATTTT.

For the CDR3, the DNA is TGTGCCACCAGCGCCGGGACAGGGACCGAAGCTTTCTTT. Translation gives CATSAGTGTEAFF. The chain uses TRBV15 and TRBJ1-1; 9 bases are shared with TRBD1. Germline CDR1 LNHNV, CDR2 YYDKDF (reference sequence). This CDR3 has 13 amino acids. The trim removed 5 bases at V and 8 bases at J, leaving 6 bases unmatched.

The chain recombines TRBV19 with TRBJ1-2; 9 bases match TRBD1. The CDR3 has 12 amino acids. Losses at the gene ends were 6 bases for V and 6 bases for J; bases not matched to a gene: 2. CDR1 and CDR2 from the germline V gene are LNHDA and SQIVND (reference sequence). This chain's CDR3 is CASSDRGNGYTF. The CDR3 DNA reads as TGTGCCAGTAGCGACAGGGGGAATGGCTACACCTTC.

This clone was detected once. The rearrangement joins TRBV5-1 to TRBJ1-1; no clear D gene. This CDR3 contains 14 residues. CDR1 and CDR2 from the germline V gene are SGHRS and YFSETQ. Trimming took off 0 bases at V and 0 bases at J, with 6 bases between the two ends. The CDR3 protein is CASSLEHLNTEAFF. The CDR3 region has the DNA TGCGCCAGCAGCTTGGAGCACCTGAACACTGAAGCTTTCTTT.

The rearrangement uses TRBV9 and TRBJ2-2; 7 bases match TRBD2. In germline, CDR1 is SGDLS, CDR2 YYNGEE. V trimming: 2 bases; J trimming: 6 bases; junction bases outside the gene matches: 7. The CDR3 is 15 amino acids. In DNA, the CDR3 is TGTGCCAGCAGCGTTCAGAGCGGGGTCGCCGGGGAGCTGTTTTTT. Protein product: CASSVQSGVAGELFF.

This chain uses TRBV28 with TRBJ2-7, with a weak D call TRBD1 (5 bases). This CDR3 is built from 13 residues. V was shortened by 6 bases and J by 6 bases, with 15 bases between the two germline ends. From germline, CDR1 is MDHEN and CDR2 SYDVKM. CDR3 coding DNA: TGTGCCAGCAGGAAGGGGTCTGGGGCCGAGCAGTACTTC. It encodes CASRKGSGAEQYF.

V and J are TRBV7-9 and TRBJ2-3; 10 positions agree with TRBD1. CDR3 size: 16 residues. Germline CDR1 SEHNR, CDR2 FQNEAQ (reference sequence). The V and J ends lost 6 bases and 6 bases, in that order; junction bases with no gene match: 12. In nucleotides, the CDR3 is TGTGCCAGCAGTTCGGAGGACAGGGGGTTCGTGGATACGCAGTATTTT. It is translated as CASSSEDRGFVDTQYF.

The CDR3 loop reads CASSSPGQGPSGYTF. The CDR3 DNA reads as TGTGCCAGCAGCTCTCCGGGACAGGGGCCAAGTGGCTACACCTTC. V is TRBV25-1 and J is TRBJ1-2, with 10 bases aligning to TRBD1. Per germline, CDR1 MGHDK and CDR2 SYGVNS. The CDR3 consists of 15 residues. V shed 6 bases, J shed 7 bases, and the junction held 11 bases outside the gene matches.